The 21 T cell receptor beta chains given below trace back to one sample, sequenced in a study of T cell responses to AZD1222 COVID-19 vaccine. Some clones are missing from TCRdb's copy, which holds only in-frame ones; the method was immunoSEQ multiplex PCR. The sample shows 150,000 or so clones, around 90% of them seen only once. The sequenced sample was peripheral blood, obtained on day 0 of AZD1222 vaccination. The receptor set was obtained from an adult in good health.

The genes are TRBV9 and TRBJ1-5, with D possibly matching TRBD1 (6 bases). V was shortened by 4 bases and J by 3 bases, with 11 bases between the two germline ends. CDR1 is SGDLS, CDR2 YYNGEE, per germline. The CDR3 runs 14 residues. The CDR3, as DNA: TGTGCCAGCAGCCCCCGACAGGACAATCAGCCCCAGCATTTT. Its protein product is CASSPRQDNQPQHF.

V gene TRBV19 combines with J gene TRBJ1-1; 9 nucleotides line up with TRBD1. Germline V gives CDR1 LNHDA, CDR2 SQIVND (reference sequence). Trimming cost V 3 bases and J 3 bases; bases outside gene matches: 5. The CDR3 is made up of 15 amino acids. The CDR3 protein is CASSIGTGYDTEAFF. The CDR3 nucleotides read TGTGCCAGTAGTATCGGGACAGGGTATGACACTGAAGCTTTCTTT.

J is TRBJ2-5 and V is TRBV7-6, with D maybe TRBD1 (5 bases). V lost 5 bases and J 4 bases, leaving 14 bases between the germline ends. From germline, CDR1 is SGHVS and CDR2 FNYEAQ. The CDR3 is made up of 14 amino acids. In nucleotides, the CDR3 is TGTGCCAGCAGCGTATGGGGCCACGGAGAGACCCAGTACTTC. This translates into CASSVWGHGETQYF. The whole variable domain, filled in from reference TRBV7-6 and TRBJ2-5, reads GAGVSQSPRYKVTKRGQDVALRCDPISGHVSLYWYRQALGQGPEFLTYFNYEAQQDKSGLPNDRFSAERPEGSISTLTIQRTEQRDSAMYRCASSVWGHGETQYFGPGTRLLVL.

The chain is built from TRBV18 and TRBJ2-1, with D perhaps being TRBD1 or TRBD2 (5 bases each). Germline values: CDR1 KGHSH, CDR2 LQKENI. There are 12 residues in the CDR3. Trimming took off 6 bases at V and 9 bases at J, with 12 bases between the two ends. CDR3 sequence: CASSPTRGEQFF. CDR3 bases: TGTGCCAGCTCCCCTACTAGGGGTGAGCAGTTCTTC.

CDR3 protein: CASSLVRVYEQYF. CDR3 bases: TGTGCCAGCAGTTTGGTCAGGGTCTACGAGCAGTACTTC. The rearrangement uses TRBV12-3 or TRBV12-4 and TRBJ2-7, with D possibly TRBD1 on 5 matching bases. The CDR3 runs 13 residues. Trimming stripped 3 bases from V and 3 bases from J, with 9 bases between.

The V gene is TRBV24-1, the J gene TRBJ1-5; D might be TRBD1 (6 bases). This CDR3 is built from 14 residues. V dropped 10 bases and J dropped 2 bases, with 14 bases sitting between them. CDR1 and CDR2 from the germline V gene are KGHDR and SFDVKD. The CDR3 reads CATQAPGGNQPQHF. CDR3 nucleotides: TGTGCCACTCAGGCCCCAGGGGGCAATCAGCCCCAGCATTTT.

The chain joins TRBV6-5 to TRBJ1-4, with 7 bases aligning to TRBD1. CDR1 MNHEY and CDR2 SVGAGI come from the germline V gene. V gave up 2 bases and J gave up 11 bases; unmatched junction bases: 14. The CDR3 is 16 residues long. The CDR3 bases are TGTGCCAGCAGTTACACGGCTGACACAGGGGAGGGTAAACTGTTTTTT. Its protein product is CASSYTADTGEGKLFF.

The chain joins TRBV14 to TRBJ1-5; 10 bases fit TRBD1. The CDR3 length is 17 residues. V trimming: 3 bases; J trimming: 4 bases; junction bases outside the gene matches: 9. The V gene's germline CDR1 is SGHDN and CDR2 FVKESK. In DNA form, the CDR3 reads TGTGCCAGCAGCCACACCCAAAGGACAGGGGGAAATCAGCCCCAGCATTTT. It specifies CASSHTQRTGGNQPQHF.

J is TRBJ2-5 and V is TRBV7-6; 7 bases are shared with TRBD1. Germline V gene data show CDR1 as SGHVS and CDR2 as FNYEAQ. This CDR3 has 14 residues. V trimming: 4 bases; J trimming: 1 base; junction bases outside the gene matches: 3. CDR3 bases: TGTGCCAGCAGCTCGGGACAGACCCAAGAGACCCAGTACTTC. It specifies CASSSGQTQETQYF.

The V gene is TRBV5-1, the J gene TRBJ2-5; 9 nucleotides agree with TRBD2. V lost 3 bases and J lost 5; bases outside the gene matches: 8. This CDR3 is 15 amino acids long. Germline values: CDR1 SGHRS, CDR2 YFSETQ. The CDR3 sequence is CASSSLAGLLETQYF. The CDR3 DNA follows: TGCGCCAGCAGCTCCCTAGCGGGATTATTGGAGACCCAGTACTTC.

The chain's CDR3 is CASSPRTGEAGRAKNIQYF. The CDR3, as DNA: TGTGCCAGCAGCCCCCGTACAGGGGAAGCCGGGAGGGCCAAAAACATTCAGTACTTC. This sequence joins TRBV5-5 and TRBJ2-4, with D perhaps assigned TRBD1 or TRBD2 (7 bases each). With 4 bases removed from V and 1 base from J, the gap between germline ends came to 24 bases. The CDR3 totals 19 residues. CDR1 and CDR2 from the germline V gene are SGHKS and YYEKEE (reference sequence).

The CDR3 DNA follows: TGTGCTAGTGGTCCGGCGGGGCAGCGGGAGAGCACCGGGGAGCTGTTTTTT. This codes for CASGPAGQRESTGELFF. The chain links TRBV12-5 to TRBJ2-2, with 8 bases lining up with TRBD2. With 5 bases clipped from V and 4 bases from J, the junction kept 12 bases outside the gene matches. The CDR3 has 17 residues. Germline CDR1 and CDR2: LGHNT and FRNRAP.

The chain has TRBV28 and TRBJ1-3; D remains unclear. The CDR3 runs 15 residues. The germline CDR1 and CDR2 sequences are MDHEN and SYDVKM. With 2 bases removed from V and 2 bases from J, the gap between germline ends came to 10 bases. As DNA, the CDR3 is TGTGCCAGCAGTTTACCGGGCATCCCTGGAAACACCATATATTTT. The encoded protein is CASSLPGIPGNTIYF.

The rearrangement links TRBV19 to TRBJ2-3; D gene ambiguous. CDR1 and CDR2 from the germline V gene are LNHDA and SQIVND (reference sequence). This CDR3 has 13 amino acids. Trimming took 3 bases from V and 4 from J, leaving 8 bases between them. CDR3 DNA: TGTGCCAGTAGTATTCTAGGGCCAGATACGCAGTATTTT. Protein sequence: CASSILGPDTQYF.

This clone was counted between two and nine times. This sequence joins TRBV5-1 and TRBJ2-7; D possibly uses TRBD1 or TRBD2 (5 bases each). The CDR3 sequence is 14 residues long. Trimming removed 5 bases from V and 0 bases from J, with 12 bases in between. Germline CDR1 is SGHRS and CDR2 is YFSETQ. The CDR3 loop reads CASSRDATSYEQYF. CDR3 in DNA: TGCGCCAGCAGTCGGGACGCCACCTCCTACGAGCAGTACTTC.

CDR3 loop: CASSQVFGRVSTDTQYF. The CDR3 DNA follows: TGTGCCAGCAGCCAAGTTTTCGGGCGGGTTAGCACAGATACGCAGTATTTT. The V and J genes are TRBV4-2 and TRBJ2-3, with D tentatively TRBD2 (5 bases). The germline gives CDR1 LGHNA, CDR2 YNFKEQ. Trimming pared 1 base from V and 0 bases from J, leaving 14 bases between. This CDR3 comprises 17 residues.

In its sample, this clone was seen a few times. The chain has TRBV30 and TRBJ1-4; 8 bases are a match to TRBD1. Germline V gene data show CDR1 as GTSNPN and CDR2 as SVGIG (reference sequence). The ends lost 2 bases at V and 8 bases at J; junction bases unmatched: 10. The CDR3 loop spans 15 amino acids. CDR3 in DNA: TGTGCCTGGAGTCCCTTCTCGACAGGGGCGGAAAAACTGTTTTTT. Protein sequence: CAWSPFSTGAEKLFF.

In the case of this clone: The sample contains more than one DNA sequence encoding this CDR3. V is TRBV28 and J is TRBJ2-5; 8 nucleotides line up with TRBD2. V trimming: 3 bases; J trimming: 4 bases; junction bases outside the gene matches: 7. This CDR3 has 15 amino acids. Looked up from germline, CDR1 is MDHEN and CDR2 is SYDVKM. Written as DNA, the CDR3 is TGTGCCAGCAGTTTGGGGTTAGCGGGACCAGAGACCCAGTACTTC. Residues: CASSLGLAGPETQYF.

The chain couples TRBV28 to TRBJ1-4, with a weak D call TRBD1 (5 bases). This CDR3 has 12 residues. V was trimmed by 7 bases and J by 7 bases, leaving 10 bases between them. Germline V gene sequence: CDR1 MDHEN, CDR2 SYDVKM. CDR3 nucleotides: TGTGCCAGCATGGCCAGGGTTGAAAAACTGTTTTTT. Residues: CASMARVEKLFF.

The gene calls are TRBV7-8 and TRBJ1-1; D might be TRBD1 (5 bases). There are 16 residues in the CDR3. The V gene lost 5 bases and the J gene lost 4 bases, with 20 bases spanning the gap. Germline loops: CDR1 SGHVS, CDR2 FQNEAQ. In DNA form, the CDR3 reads TGTGCCAGCAGCCCAGCCGTGATGGGGGGGGTCACTGAAGCTTTCTTT. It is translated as CASSPAVMGGVTEAFF.

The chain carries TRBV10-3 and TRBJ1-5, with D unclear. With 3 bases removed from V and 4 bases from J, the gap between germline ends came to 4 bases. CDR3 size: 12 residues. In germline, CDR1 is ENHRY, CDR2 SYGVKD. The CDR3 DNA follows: TGTGCCATCAGTGATTTTAATCAGCCCCAGCATTTT. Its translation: CAISDFNQPQHF.